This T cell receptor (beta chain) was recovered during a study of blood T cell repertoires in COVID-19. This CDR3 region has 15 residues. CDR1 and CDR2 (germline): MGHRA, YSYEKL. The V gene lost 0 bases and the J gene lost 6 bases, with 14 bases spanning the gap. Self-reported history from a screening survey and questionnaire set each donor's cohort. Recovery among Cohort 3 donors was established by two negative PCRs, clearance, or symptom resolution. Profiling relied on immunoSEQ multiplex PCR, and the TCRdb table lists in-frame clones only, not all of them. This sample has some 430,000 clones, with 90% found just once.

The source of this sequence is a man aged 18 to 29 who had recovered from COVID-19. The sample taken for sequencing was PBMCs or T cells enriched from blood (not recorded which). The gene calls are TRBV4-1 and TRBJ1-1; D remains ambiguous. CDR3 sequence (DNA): TGCGCCAGCAGCCAAGATCTCGGAGAATGGCCTGAAGCTTTCTTT. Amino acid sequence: CASSQDLGEWPEAFF.